This entry lists 15 T cell receptor beta chains sequenced from one sample in a study of response to subunit inactivated influenza vaccine. TCRdb re-called the RT-PCR reads through MiXCR, storing one row per CDR3 protein. This sample has approximately 500,000 distinct CDR3 sequences, with over 10% found just once. Specimen: PBMCs from blood, collected around seven weeks after vaccination. These receptors all stem from a man aged 45-65 years who received an inactivated influenza vaccine.

The V gene is TRBV7-9, the J gene TRBJ1-1, with a tentative D call TRBD1 (6 bases). The CDR3 consists of 13 residues. CDR1 and CDR2 from the germline V gene are SEHNR and FQNEAQ (reference sequence). Trimming left V 7 bases short and J 4 bases short, with 13 bases between. The DNA of the CDR3 is TGTGCCAGCACGATCTCCAGGGGCACTGAAGCTTTCTTT. Translation: CASTISRGTEAFF.

This clonotype has a handful of counts. The rearrangement uses TRBV20-1 and TRBJ2-7; TRBD2 aligns across 8 bases. V was clipped by 3 bases and J by 4 bases; unmatched bases: 14. CDR3 length: 16 amino acids. Germline loops: CDR1 DFQATT, CDR2 SNEGSKA (reference sequence). CDR3 sequence (DNA): TGCAGTGCTAGGGATCCCCGAGGAGCGGGGGTATACGAGCAGTACTTC. Residues: CSARDPRGAGVYEQYF.

This clonotype was seen a few times. This sequence joins TRBV5-1 and TRBJ2-1, with TRBD2 as a possible D gene (5 bases). CDR1 and CDR2 from the germline V gene are SGHRS and YFSETQ. V was pared by 5 bases and J by 0 bases, with 12 bases between. The CDR3 contains 15 residues. CDR3 sequence (DNA): TGCGCCAGCAGAAAACCCGGGGACTCCTACAATGAGCAGTTCTTC. Residues: CASRKPGDSYNEQFF.

In this sample, this clonotype turned up a few times. CDR3 protein: CASSSGGGNSPLHF. CDR3 sequence (DNA): TGTGCCAGCAGTTCAGGGGGAGGAAATTCACCCCTCCACTTT. The chain is built from TRBV12-3 or TRBV12-4 and TRBJ1-6; 7 nucleotides agree with TRBD1. V was pared by 4 bases and J by 7 bases, with 4 bases of the junction left unmatched. This CDR3 contains 14 residues.

This clonotype was seen a few times. The chain combines TRBV20-1 with TRBJ2-7, with D possibly being TRBD2 (5 bases). Germline CDR1 is DFQATT and CDR2 is SNEGSKA (reference sequence). Trimming pared 1 base from V and 2 bases from J, leaving 12 bases between. The CDR3 totals 14 residues. This CDR3 is CSARADSATYEQYF. CDR3 DNA sequence: TGCAGTGCTAGAGCCGATAGCGCAACCTACGAGCAGTACTTC.

As DNA, the CDR3 is TGCGCCAGCAGCCAAAAACAACGCCAAGAGACCCAGTACTTC. Protein sequence: CASSQKQRQETQYF. The chain has TRBV4-1 and TRBJ2-5; D uncertain. V lost 2 bases and J lost 1, with 8 bases in between. Per the germline V gene, CDR1 is MGHRA and CDR2 is YSYEKL. This CDR3 region has 14 residues.

The CDR3 sequence is CSASRGGSGTDTQYF. The CDR3 region has the DNA TGCAGTGCTAGTCGGGGGGGCTCTGGTACAGATACGCAGTATTTT. The chain employs TRBV20-1 and TRBJ2-3; 8 bases are shared with TRBD2. Germline CDR1 is DFQATT and CDR2 is SNEGSKA (reference sequence). J gave up 3 bases and V 3 bases, and 8 bases lay outside the gene matches. This CDR3 spans 15 amino acids.

This clonotype was seen only a few times. This chain joins TRBV6-7 and TRBJ2-5, with 9 bases identical to TRBD2. TRBV6-7 is sorted into the ORF group, with uncertain function. The length of the CDR3 is 15 residues. Trimming at V came to 5 bases and at J to 4 bases, leaving 8 bases not matched to a gene. The CDR3 sequence is CASSATRAGGETQYF. Here the CDR3 DNA reads TGTGCCAGCAGTGCGACCAGAGCGGGAGGAGAGACCCAGTACTTC.

The chain joins TRBV6-5 to TRBJ1-2; D uncertain. The CDR3 is 14 residues long. Germline loops: CDR1 MNHEY, CDR2 SVGAGI. Deletions cut 0 bases from V and 5 bases from J, with 10 bases between. The CDR3 DNA is TGTGCCAGCAGTTACTCGATTTCGGGATATGGCTACACCTTC. This encodes CASSYSISGYGYTF.

The rearrangement joins TRBV19 to TRBJ1-2; possibly TRBD1 for D (5 bases). The V end lost 4 bases, the J end lost 8 bases, and 17 bases lay between the germline ends. The CDR3 totals 14 residues. CDR1 and CDR2 (germline): LNHDA, SQIVND (reference sequence). For the CDR3, the DNA is TGTGCCAGTAGTACCACAGGACTCTCTCGGGGCTACACCTTC. It translates to CASSTTGLSRGYTF.

V is TRBV12-3 or TRBV12-4 and J is TRBJ2-1; the D is unclear. The CDR3 contains 13 residues. V lost 7 bases to trimming and J lost 6 bases, with 13 bases between them. This chain's CDR3 is CASTPSEFNEQFF. CDR3 DNA: TGTGCCAGCACTCCTTCTGAGTTCAATGAGCAGTTCTTC.

This clonotype was seen a few times. V gene TRBV12-3 or TRBV12-4 combines with J gene TRBJ2-7, with a weak D call TRBD2 (6 bases). V lost 5 bases, J lost 2 bases, and 10 bases lay in between. The CDR3 consists of 13 residues. The DNA of the CDR3 is TGTGCCAGCAGTCGGGAGCCTCCCTACGAGCAGTACTTC. Residues: CASSREPPYEQYF.

This clonotype was picked up many times. V gene TRBV29-1 combines with J gene TRBJ1-2; 7 nucleotides agree with TRBD1. The CDR3 totals 14 residues. Per the germline V gene, CDR1 is SQVTM and CDR2 is ANQGSEA. V shed 3 bases, J shed 4 bases, and the junction held 8 bases outside the gene matches. The CDR3 DNA reads TGCAGCGTTGATTCGACAGGGTTGGCCTATGGCTACACCTTC. It specifies CSVDSTGLAYGYTF.

In its sample, this clonotype was seen a few times. The J gene is TRBJ2-6, the V gene TRBV5-1; D remains ambiguous. Germline CDR1 SGHRS, CDR2 YFSETQ. CDR3 length equals 14 residues. Trimming removed 6 bases from V and 0 bases from J, with 7 bases in between. The CDR3 bases are TGCGCCAGCACTATCAGCTCTGGGGCCAACGTCCTGACTTTC. It translates to CASTISSGANVLTF.

A few counts support this clonotype. The chain has TRBV10-3 and TRBJ1-5; D not resolved. Germline V CDR1 and CDR2: ENHRY, SYGVKD. V was shortened by 6 bases and J by 3 bases, with 12 bases between the two germline ends. CDR3 length equals 14 residues. The CDR3: CAISVGGNNQPQHF. CDR3 sequence (DNA): TGTGCCATCAGCGTAGGAGGAAACAATCAGCCCCAGCATTTT.